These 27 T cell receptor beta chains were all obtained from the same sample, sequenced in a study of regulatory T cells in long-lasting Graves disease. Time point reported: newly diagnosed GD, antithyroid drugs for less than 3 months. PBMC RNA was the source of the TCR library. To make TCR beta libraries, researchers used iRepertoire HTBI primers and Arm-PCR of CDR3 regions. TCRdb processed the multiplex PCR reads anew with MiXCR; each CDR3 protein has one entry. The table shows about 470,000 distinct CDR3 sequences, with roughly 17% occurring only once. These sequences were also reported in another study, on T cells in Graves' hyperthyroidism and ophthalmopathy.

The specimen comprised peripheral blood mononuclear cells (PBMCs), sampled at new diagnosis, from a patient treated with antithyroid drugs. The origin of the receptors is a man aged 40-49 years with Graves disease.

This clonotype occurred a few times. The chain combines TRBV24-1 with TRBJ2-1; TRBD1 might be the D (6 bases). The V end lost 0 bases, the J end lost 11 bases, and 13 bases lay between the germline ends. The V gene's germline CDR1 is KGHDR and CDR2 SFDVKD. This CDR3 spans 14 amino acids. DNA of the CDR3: TGTGCCACCAGTGATTTGCAAGTAAGGGACAAGCAGTTCTTC. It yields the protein CATSDLQVRDKQFF.

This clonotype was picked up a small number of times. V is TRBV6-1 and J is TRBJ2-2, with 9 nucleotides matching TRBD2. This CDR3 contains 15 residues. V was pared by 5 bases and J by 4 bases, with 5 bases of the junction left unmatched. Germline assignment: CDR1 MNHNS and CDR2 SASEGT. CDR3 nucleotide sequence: TGTGCCAGCAGTAAATTAGCGGGAGTCACCGGGGAGCTGTTTTTT. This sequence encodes CASSKLAGVTGELFF.

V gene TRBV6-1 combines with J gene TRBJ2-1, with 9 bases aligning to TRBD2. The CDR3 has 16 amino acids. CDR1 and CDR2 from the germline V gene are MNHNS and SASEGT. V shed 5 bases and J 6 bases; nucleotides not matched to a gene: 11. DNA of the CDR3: TGTGCCAGCAGTCACTGGGTAGGCGGGGGGGGCAATGAGCAGTTCTTC. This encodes CASSHWVGGGGNEQFF.

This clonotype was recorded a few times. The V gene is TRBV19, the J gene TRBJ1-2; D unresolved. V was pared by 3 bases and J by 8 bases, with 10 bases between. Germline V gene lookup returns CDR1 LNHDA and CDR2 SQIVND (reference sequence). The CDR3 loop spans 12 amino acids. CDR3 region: CASSIVPGGYTF. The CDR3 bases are TGTGCCAGTAGTATCGTACCGGGAGGCTACACCTTC.

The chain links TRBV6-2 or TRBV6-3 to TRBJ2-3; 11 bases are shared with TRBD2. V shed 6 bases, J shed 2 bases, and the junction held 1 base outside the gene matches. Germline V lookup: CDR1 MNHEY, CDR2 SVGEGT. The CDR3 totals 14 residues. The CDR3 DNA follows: TGTGCCAGCAGACTAGCGGGGGTCACAGATACGCAGTATTTT. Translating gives CASRLAGVTDTQYF.

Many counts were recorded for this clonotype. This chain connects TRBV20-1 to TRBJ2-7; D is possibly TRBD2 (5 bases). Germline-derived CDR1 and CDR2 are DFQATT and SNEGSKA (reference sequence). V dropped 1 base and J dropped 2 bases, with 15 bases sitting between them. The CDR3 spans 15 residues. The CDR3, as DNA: TGCAGTGCTAGAGTCCCGCCTCCGGGGACCTACGAGCAGTACTTC. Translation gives CSARVPPPGTYEQYF.

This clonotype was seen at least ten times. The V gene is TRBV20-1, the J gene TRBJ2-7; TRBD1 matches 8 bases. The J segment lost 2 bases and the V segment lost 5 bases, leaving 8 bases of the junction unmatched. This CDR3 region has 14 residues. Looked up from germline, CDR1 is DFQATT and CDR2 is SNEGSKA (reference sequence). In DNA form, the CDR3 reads TGCAGTGCTTACGGACAGGGTAGGGCCTACGAGCAGTACTTC. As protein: CSAYGQGRAYEQYF.

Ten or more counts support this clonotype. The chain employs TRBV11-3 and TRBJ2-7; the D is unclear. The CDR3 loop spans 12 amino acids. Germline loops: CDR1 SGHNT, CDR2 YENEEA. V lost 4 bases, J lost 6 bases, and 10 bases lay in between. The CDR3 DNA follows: TGTGCCAGCAGCTCGAGTAATTTCGAGCAGTACTTC. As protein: CASSSSNFEQYF. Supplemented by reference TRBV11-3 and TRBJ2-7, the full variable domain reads EAGVVQSPRYKIIEKKQPVAFWCNPISGHNTLYWYLQNLGQGPELLIRYENEEAVDDSQLPKDRFSAERLKGVDSTLKIQPAELGDSAVYLCASSSSNFEQYFGPGTRLTVT.

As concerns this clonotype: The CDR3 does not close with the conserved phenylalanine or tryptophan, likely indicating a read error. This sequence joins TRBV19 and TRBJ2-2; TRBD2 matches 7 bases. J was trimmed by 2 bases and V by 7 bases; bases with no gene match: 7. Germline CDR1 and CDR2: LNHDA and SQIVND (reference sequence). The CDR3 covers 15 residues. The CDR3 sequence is CASNPSGLNTGELFS. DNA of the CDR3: TGTGCCAGTAATCCCTCGGGACTAAACACCGGGGAGCTGTTTTCT.

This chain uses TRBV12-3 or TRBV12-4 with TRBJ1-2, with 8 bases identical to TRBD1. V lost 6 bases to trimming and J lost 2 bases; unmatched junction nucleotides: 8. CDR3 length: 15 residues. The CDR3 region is CASRPQGQGNYGYTF. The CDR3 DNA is TGTGCCAGCAGACCCCAAGGACAGGGCAACTATGGCTACACCTTC.

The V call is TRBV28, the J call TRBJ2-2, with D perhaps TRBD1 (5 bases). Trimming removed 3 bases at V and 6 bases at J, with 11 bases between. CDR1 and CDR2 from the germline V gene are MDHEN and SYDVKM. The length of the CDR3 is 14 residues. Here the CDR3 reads CASSFFSGSGELFF. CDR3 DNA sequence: TGTGCCAGCAGTTTTTTTTCAGGGTCCGGGGAGCTGTTTTTT.

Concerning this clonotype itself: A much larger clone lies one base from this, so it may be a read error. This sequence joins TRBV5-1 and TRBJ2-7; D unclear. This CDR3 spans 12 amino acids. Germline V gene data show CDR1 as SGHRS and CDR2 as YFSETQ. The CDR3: CPSSTGRSQQYF. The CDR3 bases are TGCCCCAGCAGCACCGGACGGTCCCAGCAGTACTTC.

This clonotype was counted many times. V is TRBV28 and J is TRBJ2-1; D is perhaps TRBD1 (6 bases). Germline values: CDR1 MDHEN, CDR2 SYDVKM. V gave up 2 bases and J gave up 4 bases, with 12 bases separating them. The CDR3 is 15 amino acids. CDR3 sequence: CASSLEDSLYNEQFF. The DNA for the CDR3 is TGTGCCAGCAGTTTAGAGGACAGCCTATACAATGAGCAGTTCTTC.

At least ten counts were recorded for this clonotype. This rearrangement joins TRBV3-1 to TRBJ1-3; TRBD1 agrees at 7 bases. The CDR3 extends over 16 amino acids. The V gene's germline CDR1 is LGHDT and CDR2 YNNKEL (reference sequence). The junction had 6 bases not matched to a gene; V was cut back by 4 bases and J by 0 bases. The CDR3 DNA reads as TGTGCCAGCAGCCTCTTAGGGGGCAGCTCTGGAAACACCATATATTTT. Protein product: CASSLLGGSSGNTIYF.

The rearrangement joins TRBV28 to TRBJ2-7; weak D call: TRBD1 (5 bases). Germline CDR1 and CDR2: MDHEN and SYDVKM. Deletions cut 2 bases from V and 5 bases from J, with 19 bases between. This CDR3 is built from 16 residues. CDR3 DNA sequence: TGTGCCAGCAGTTTAGCTGGGGCGAATCCTGCTCACGAGCAGTACTTC. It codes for CASSLAGANPAHEQYF.

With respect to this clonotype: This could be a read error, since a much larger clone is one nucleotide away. The CDR3 region has the DNA TGTGCCAGCAGTTACGGGGAGGACACTGAAGCTTCCTTT. This encodes CASSYGEDTEASF. The rearrangement joins TRBV12-3 or TRBV12-4 to TRBJ1-1; D may be TRBD1 (5 bases). The CDR3 has 13 amino acids.

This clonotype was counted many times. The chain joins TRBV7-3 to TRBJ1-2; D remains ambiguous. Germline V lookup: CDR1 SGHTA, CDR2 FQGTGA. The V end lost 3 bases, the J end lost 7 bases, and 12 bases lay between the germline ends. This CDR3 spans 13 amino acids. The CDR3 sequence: CASSFSDWSGYTF. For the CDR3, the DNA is TGTGCCAGCAGCTTTAGCGACTGGAGTGGCTACACCTTC.

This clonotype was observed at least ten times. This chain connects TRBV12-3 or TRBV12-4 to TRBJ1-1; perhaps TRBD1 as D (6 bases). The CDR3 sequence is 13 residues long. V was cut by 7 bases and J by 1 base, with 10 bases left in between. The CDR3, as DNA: TGTGCCAGCATCCCGGGACAGAACACTGAAGCTTTCTTT. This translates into CASIPGQNTEAFF.

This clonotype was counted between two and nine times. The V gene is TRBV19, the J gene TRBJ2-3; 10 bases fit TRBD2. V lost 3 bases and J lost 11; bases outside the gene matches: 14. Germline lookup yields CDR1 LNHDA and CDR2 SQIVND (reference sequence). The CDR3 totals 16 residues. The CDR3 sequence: CASSISGTSDKYLQYF. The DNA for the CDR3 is TGTGCCAGTAGTATCTCCGGGACTAGCGACAAATACCTGCAGTATTTT. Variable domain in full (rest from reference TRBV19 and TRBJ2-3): DGGITQSPKYLFRKEGQNVTLSCEQNLNHDAMYWYRQDPGQGLRLIYYSQIVNDFQKGDIAEGYSVSREKKESFPLTVTSAQKNPTAFYLCASSISGTSDKYLQYFGPGTRLTVL.

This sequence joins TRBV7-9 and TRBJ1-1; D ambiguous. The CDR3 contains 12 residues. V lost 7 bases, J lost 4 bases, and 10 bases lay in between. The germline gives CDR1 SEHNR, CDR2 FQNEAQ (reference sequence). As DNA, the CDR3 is TGTGCCAGCACCTCGGGGAGCACTGAAGCTTTCTTT. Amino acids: CASTSGSTEAFF.

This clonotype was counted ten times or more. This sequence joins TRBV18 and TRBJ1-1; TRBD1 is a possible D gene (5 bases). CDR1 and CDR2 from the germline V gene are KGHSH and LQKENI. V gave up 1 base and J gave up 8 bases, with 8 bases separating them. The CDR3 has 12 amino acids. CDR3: CASSPRAGEAFF. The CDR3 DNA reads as TGTGCCAGCTCACCACGTGCAGGGGAAGCTTTCTTT.

CDR3 amino acids: CSVARMGQVNTEAFF. For the CDR3, the DNA is TGCAGCGTTGCAAGGATGGGACAGGTGAACACTGAAGCTTTCTTT. This sequence joins TRBV29-1 and TRBJ1-1, with 8 bases lining up with TRBD1. The germline V gene encodes CDR1 SQVTM and CDR2 ANQGSEA. The CDR3 contains 15 residues. V shed 4 bases, J shed 0 bases, and the junction held 7 bases outside the gene matches. Full variable domain (remainder filled in from reference TRBV29-1 and TRBJ1-1): SAVISQKPSRDICQRGTSLTIQCQVDSQVTMMFWYRQQPGQSLTLIATANQGSEATYESGFVIDKFPISRPNLTFSTLTVSNMSPEDSSIYLCSVARMGQVNTEAFFGQGTRLTVV.

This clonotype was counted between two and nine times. The CDR3 here is CAISEASGISQETQYF. The CDR3, as DNA: TGTGCCATCAGTGAGGCCAGCGGGATTTCCCAAGAGACCCAGTACTTC. The gene calls are TRBV10-3 and TRBJ2-5; 7 nucleotides agree with TRBD2. This CDR3 has 16 amino acids. CDR1 is ENHRY, CDR2 SYGVKD, per germline. V shed 2 bases and J 1 base; nucleotides not matched to a gene: 7.

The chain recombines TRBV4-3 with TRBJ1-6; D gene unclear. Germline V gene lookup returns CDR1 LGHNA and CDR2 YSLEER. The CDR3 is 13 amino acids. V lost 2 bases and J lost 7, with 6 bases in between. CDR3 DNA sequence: TGCGCCAGCAGCCAAACCTTCAATTCACCCCTCCACTTT. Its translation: CASSQTFNSPLHF.

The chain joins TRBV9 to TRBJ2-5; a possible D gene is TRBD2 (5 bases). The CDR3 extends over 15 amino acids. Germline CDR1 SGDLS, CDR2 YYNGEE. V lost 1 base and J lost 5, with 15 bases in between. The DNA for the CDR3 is TGTGCCAGCAGCGTAAGTTCAGGAACGGGGGAGACCCAGTACTTC. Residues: CASSVSSGTGETQYF.

The chain's CDR3 is CASSLPRLAGRAGELFF. For the CDR3, the DNA is TGTGCCAGCAGCTTACCCAGACTAGCGGGACGGGCCGGGGAGCTGTTTTTT. This sequence joins TRBV11-2 and TRBJ2-2, with 11 bases identical to TRBD2. J lost 6 bases, V lost 2 bases, and 8 bases had no gene match. The CDR3 length is 17 residues. Germline lookup yields CDR1 SGHAT and CDR2 FQNNGV.

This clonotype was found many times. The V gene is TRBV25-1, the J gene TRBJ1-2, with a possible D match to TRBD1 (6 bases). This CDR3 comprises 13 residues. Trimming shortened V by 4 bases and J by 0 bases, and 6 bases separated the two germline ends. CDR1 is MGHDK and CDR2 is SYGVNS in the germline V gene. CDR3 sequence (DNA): TGTGCCAGCAGTGGACAGGCTAACTATGGCTACACCTTC. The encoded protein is CASSGQANYGYTF.